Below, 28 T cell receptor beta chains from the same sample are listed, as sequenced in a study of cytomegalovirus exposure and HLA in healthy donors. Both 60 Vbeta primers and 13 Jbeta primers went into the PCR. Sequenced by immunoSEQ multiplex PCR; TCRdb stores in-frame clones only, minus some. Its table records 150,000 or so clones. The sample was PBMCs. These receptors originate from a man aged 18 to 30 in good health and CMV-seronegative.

In nucleotides, the CDR3 is TGCGCCAGCAGCCGGGATATGGGGAACACTGAAGCTTTCTTT. Encoded protein: CASSRDMGNTEAFF. The gene calls are TRBV5-1 and TRBJ1-1; D not certain. The V and J ends lost 4 bases and 1 base respectively, with 11 bases between them. The CDR3 sequence is 14 residues long. CDR1 and CDR2 from the germline V gene are SGHRS and YFSETQ.

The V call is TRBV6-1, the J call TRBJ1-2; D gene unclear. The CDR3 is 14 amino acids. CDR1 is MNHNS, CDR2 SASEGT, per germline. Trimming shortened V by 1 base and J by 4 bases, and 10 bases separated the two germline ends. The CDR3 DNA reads TGTGCCAGCAGTGAAGGAGGCTTAAGCTATGGCTACACCTTC. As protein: CASSEGGLSYGYTF.

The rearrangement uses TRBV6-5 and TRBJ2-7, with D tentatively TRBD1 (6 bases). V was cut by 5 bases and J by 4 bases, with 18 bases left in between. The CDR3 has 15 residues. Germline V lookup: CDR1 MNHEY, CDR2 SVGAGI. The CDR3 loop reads CASSVKPGHRYEQYF. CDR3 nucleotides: TGTGCCAGCAGTGTTAAACCGGGACATAGATACGAGCAGTACTTC.

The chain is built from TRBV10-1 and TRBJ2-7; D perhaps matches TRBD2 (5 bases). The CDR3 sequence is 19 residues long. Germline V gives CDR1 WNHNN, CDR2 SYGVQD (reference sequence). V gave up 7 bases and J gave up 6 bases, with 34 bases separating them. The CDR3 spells CASKLYNQDGSGWGGEQYF. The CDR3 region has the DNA TGCGCCAGCAAGCTTTATAACCAAGACGGCAGCGGCTGGGGTGGCGAGCAGTACTTC.

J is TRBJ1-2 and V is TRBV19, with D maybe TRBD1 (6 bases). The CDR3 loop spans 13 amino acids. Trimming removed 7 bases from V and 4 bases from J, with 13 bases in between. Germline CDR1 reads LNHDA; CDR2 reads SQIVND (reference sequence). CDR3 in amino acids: CASTAGVGYGYTF. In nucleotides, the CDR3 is TGTGCCAGTACGGCAGGGGTTGGCTATGGCTACACCTTC.

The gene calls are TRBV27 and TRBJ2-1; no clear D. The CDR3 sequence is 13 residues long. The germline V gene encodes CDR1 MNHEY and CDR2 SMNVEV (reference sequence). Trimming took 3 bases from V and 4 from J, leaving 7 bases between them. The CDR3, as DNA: TGTGCCAGCAGTTTCGGTCTATACAATGAGCAGTTCTTC. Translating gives CASSFGLYNEQFF.

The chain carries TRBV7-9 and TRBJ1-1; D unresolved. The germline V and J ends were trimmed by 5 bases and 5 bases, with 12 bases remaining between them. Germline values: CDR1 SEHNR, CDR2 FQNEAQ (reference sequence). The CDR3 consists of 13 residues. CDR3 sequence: CASSGVGSTEAFF. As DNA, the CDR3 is TGTGCCAGCAGCGGGGTGGGGAGTACTGAAGCTTTCTTT.

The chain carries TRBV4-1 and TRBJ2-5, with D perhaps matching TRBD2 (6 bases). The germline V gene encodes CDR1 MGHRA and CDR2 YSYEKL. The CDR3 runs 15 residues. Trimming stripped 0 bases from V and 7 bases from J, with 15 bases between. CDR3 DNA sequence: TGCGCCAGCAGCCAAGATAGAGGGGAGGTCGTGACCCAGTACTTC. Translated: CASSQDRGEVVTQYF.

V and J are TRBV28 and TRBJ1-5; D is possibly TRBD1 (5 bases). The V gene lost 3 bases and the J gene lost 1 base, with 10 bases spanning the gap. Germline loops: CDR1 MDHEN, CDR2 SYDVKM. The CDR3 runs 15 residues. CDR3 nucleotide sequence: TGTGCCAGCAGTTTCAGGAGGGGAAGCAATCAGCCCCAGCATTTT. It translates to CASSFRRGSNQPQHF.

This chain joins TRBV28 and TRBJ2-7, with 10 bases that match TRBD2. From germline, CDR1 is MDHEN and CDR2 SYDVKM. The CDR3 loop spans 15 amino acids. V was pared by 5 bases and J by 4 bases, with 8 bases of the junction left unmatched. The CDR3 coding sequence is TGTGCCAGCAGTACTCCCCCTAGCGGGAGATACGAGCAGTACTTC. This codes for CASSTPPSGRYEQYF.

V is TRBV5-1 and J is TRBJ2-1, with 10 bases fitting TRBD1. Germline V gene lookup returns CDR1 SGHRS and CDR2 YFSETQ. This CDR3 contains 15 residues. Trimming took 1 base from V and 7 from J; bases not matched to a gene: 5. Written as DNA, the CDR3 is TGCGCCAGCAGCTTGAGGGACAGGGGTTGGAATGAGCAGTTCTTC. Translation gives CASSLRDRGWNEQFF.

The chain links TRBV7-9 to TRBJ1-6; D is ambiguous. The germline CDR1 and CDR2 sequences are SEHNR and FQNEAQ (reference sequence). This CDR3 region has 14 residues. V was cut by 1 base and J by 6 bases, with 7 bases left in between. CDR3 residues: CASSLELPNSPLHF. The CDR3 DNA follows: TGTGCCAGCAGCTTAGAACTCCCTAATTCACCCCTCCACTTT.

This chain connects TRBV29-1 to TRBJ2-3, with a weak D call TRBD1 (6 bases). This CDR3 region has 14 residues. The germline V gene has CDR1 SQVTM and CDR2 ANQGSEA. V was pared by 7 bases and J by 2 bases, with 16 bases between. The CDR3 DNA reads TGCAGCGCGTCGGGACAAAGTTACACAGATACGCAGTATTTT. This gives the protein CSASGQSYTDTQYF.

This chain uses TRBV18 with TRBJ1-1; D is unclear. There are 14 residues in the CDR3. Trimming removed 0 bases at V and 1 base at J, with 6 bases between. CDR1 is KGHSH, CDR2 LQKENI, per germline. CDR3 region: CASSPPSRNTEAFF. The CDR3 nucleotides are TGTGCCAGCTCACCACCGAGTCGGAACACTGAAGCTTTCTTT.

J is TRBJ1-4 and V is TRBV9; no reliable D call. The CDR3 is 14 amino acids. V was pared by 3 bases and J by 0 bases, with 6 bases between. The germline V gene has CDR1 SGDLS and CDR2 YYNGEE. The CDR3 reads CASSGTATNEKLFF. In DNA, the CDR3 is TGTGCCAGCAGCGGAACTGCAACTAATGAAAAACTGTTTTTT.

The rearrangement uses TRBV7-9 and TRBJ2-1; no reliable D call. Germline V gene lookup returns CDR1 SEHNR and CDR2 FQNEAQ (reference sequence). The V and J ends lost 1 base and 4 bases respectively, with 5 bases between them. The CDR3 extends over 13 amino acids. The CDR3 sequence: CASSLEQYNEQFF. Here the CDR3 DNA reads TGTGCCAGCAGCTTAGAACAGTACAATGAGCAGTTCTTC.

CDR3 in amino acids: CASSSYLDNEQFF. CDR3 sequence (DNA): TGTGCCAGCAGCAGTTACTTGGACAATGAGCAGTTCTTC. The V and J genes are TRBV7-2 and TRBJ2-1; D uncertain. V lost 5 bases and J lost 5, with 10 bases in between. This CDR3 has 13 amino acids. Germline V gene lookup returns CDR1 SGHTA and CDR2 FQGNSA.

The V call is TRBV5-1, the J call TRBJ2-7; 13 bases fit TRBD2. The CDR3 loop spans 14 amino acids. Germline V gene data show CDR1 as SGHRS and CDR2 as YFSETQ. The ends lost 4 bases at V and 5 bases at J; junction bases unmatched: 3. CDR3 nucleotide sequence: TGCGCCAGCAGCCCTACTAGCGGGGGGGACGAGCAGTACTTC. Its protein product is CASSPTSGGDEQYF.

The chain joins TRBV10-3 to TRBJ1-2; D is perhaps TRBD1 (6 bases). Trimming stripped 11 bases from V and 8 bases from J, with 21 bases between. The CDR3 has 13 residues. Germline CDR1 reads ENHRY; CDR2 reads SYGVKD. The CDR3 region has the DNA TGTGCCTCATCCCAAGGGGGGGCTGAAGGCTACACCTTC. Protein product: CASSQGGAEGYTF.

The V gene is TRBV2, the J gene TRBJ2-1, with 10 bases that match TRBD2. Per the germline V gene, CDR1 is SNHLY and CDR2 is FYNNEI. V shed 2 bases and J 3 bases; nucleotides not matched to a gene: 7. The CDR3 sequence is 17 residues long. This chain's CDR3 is CASSESEAGGNYNEQFF. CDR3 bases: TGTGCCAGCAGTGAATCGGAAGCGGGGGGGAACTACAATGAGCAGTTCTTC.

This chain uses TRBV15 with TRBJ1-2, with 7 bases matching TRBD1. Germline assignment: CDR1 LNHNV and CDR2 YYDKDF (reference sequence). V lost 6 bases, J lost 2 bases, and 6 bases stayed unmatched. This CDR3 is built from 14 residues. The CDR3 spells CATRRQGTNYGYTF. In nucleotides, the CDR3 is TGTGCCACCAGGCGACAGGGTACCAACTATGGCTACACCTTC.

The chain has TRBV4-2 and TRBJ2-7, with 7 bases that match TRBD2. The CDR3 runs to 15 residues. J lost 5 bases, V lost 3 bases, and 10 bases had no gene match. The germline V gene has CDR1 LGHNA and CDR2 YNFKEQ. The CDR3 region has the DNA TGTGCCAGCAGCCAGAAAACGGGAGGCTGGGACGAGCAGTACTTC. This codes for CASSQKTGGWDEQYF.

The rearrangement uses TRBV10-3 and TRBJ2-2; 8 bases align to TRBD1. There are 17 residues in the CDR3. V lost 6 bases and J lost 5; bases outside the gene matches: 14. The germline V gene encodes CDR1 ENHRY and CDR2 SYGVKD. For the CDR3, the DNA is TGTGCCATCAGCACCAACACCCGGGACAGGTATACCGGGGAGCTGTTTTTT. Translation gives CAISTNTRDRYTGELFF.

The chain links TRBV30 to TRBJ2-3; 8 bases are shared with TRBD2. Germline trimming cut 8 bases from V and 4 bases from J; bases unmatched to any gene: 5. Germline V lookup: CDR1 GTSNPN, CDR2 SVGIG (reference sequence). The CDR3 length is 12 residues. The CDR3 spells CAVSGGADTQYF. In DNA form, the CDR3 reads TGTGCCGTATCGGGGGGGGCAGATACGCAGTATTTT.

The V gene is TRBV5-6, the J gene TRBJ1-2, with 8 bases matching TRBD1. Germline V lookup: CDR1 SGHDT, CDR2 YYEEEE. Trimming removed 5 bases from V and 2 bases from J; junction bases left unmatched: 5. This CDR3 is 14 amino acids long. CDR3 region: CASRLGQGNYGYTF. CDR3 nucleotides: TGTGCCAGCAGACTCGGACAGGGCAACTATGGCTACACCTTC.

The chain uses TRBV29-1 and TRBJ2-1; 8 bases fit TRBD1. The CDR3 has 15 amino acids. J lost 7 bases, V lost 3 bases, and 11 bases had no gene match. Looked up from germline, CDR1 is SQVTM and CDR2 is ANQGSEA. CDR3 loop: CSVDFRGRLTNEQFF. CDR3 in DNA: TGCAGCGTTGACTTCAGGGGGCGCTTAACGAATGAGCAGTTCTTC.

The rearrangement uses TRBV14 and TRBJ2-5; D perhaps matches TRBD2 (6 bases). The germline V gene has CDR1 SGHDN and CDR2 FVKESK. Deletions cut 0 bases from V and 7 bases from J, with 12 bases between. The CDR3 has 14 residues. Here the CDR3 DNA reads TGTGCCAGCAGCCAAGAGCTAGCCGGGGGGACCCAGTACTTC. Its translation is CASSQELAGGTQYF.

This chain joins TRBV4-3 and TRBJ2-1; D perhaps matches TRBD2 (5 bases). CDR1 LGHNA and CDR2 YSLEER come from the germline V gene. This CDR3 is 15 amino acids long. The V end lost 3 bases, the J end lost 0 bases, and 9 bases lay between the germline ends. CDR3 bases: TGCGCCAGCAGCCAGGACTGGGACTCCTACAATGAGCAGTTCTTC. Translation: CASSQDWDSYNEQFF.